The source of this T cell receptor (beta chain) is a study of Ad26.COV2.S vaccination and SARS-CoV-2 variants. Turning to the study itself: Ad26.COV2.S shots went into the muscle once or twice, 56 days apart. Study conclusions and caveats: Vaccine recipients showed a spike-specific TCR breadth that was higher than in placebo recipients. Possibly, TCR breadth and depth analyses underestimated total T cell responses.

The treatment here: some 20 received Ad26.COV2.S at low or high dose, single or two shots; 5 received placebo; per-sample allocation not given. It was on day 63 after the first vaccine or placebo injection that samples were taken. Adults aged 18-55 years in Boston included the donor. Trimming at V came to 8 bases and at J to 6 bases, leaving 8 bases not matched to a gene. The CDR3 has 13 amino acids. Germline V gene lookup returns CDR1 SQVTM and CDR2 ANQGSEA. A remark on this clone: Its target is unknown.

Clones were sequenced by immunoSEQ multiplex PCR, and TCRdb holds only the in-frame ones, with some missing. Altogether hundreds of thousands of clones are present, about 86% being singletons, with the ten largest covering over 8.5%. The starting material was peripheral blood, obtained in a trial of Ad26.COV2.S vaccine versus placebo. V gene TRBV29-1 combines with J gene TRBJ2-3; 10 bases fit TRBD1. This sequence originates from a person between 18 and 60 years old who received the Ad26.COV2.S COVID-19 vaccine or a placebo. CDR3 in DNA: TGCAGCACCGACAGGGGGCAATCGGATACGCAGTATTTT. Translating gives CSTDRGQSDTQYF.